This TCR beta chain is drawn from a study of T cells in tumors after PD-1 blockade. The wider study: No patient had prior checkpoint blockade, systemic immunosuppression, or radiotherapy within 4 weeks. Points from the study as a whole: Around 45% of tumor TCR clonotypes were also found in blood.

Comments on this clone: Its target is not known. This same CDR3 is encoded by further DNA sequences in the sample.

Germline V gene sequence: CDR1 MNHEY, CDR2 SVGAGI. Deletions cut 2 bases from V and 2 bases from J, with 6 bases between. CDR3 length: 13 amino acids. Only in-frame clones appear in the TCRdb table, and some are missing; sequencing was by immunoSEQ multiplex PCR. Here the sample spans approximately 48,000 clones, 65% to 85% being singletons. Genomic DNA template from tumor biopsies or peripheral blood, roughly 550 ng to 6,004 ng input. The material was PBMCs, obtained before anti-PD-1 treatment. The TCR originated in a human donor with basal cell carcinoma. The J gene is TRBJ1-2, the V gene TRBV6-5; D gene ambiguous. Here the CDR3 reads CASSYDLNYGYTF. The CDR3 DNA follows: TGTGCCAGCAGTTACGACTTAAACTATGGCTACACCTTC.